These 30 T cell receptor beta chains came from one sample sequenced in a study of T cells in Graves' hyperthyroidism and ophthalmopathy. RNA transcripts served as the template for amplifying TCR beta CDR3 regions. The TCR CDR3 first-round RT-PCR relied on the HTBI primer set. From the multiplex PCR reads, TCRdb called clonotypes with MiXCR, one entry per CDR3 protein. The data contain 700,000 or so distinct CDR3 sequences, about 16% of them singletons. The sequencing input was blood. The receptors stem from a man between 18 and 35 years old with Graves' hyperthyroidism.

This clonotype has ten or more counts. The chain recombines TRBV6-1 with TRBJ2-7; 10 bases fit TRBD1. The junction had 14 bases not matched to a gene; V was cut back by 5 bases and J by 7 bases. From germline, CDR1 is MNHNS and CDR2 SASEGT. CDR3 length: 16 amino acids. CDR3 residues: CASSLLTGTGVMEQYF. The CDR3 DNA sequence: TGTGCCAGCAGTCTTCTCACCGGGACAGGGGTAATGGAGCAGTACTTC.

About this clonotype: A much more abundant neighbour one base away suggests this may be a read error. The V call is TRBV20-1, the J call TRBJ1-2; D remains unclear. The CDR3 loop spans 13 amino acids. The germline CDR1 and CDR2 sequences are DFQATT and SNEGSKA (reference sequence). V gave up 3 bases and J gave up 4 bases, with 12 bases separating them. CDR3 bases: TGCAGTGCTAGTCGAGACCTTAGCTATGGCTACACCTTC. This encodes CSASRDLSYGYTF.

This clonotype was counted many times. The CDR3 spells CASSLGGHRGSHNEQFF. CDR3 coding DNA: TGTGCCAGCAGTTTAGGCGGCCACAGGGGGTCCCACAATGAGCAGTTCTTC. The J gene is TRBJ2-1, the V gene TRBV12-3 or TRBV12-4; 8 bases map to TRBD1. V dropped 1 base and J dropped 5; count of bases not matched to a gene: 10. The CDR3 totals 17 residues.

Many counts were recorded for this clonotype. The chain carries TRBV27 and TRBJ2-3, with TRBD2 matching 11 bases. CDR1 is MNHEY and CDR2 is SMNVEV in the germline V gene (reference sequence). With 5 bases clipped from V and 5 bases from J, the junction kept 9 bases outside the gene matches. This CDR3 contains 16 residues. Here the CDR3 DNA reads TGTGCCAGCAGTCCTATAGCGGGAGGGCCAAAAGATACGCAGTATTTT. Translation: CASSPIAGGPKDTQYF.

In this sample, this clonotype turned up many times. This rearrangement joins TRBV2 to TRBJ2-1; unclear D gene. Trimming removed 8 bases from V and 2 bases from J, with 13 bases in between. The CDR3 runs to 14 residues. Germline V lookup: CDR1 SNHLY, CDR2 FYNNEI. The CDR3 is CASFADVAYNEQFF. For the CDR3, the DNA is TGTGCCAGCTTTGCGGATGTGGCCTACAATGAGCAGTTCTTC.

The genes are TRBV7-2 and TRBJ2-7; 9 bases map to TRBD2. The germline gives CDR1 SGHTA, CDR2 FQGNSA. Unmatched junction bases numbered 5, after V lost 3 bases and J lost 2 bases. The CDR3 is 15 amino acids. Here the CDR3 DNA reads TGTGCCAGCAGCTTCCAGGCGGGAGGGCCCTACGAGCAGTACTTC. It specifies CASSFQAGGPYEQYF.

This chain uses TRBV27 with TRBJ2-2; 10 positions match TRBD2. Germline V lookup: CDR1 MNHEY, CDR2 SMNVEV (reference sequence). This CDR3 is 12 amino acids long. V dropped 10 bases and J dropped 7; count of bases not matched to a gene: 3. CDR3 protein: CATSGSVGELFF. In nucleotides, the CDR3 is TGTGCCACTAGCGGGAGCGTCGGGGAGCTGTTTTTT.

At least ten counts were recorded for this clonotype. This rearrangement joins TRBV20-1 to TRBJ2-7, with D unresolved. Germline V gene data show CDR1 as DFQATT and CDR2 as SNEGSKA (reference sequence). Trimming left V 3 bases short and J 1 base short, with 10 bases between. CDR3 length equals 13 residues. The DNA for the CDR3 is TGCAGTGCTAGTTCAGTGGGATCCTACGAGCAGTACTTC. Protein product: CSASSVGSYEQYF.

This clonotype was picked up many times. This sequence joins TRBV5-1 and TRBJ2-7, with D unclear. The CDR3 runs 14 residues. Trimming removed 0 bases at V and 4 bases at J, with 11 bases between. Germline lookup yields CDR1 SGHRS and CDR2 YFSETQ. The CDR3 nucleotides are TGCGCCAGCAGCTTGGCCAGCAGTAAATACGAGCAGTACTTC. It codes for CASSLASSKYEQYF.

This clonotype was picked up many times. J is TRBJ2-5 and V is TRBV6-6; D is uncertain. Trimming pared 2 bases from V and 1 base from J, leaving 14 bases between. Germline V gives CDR1 MNHNY, CDR2 SVGAGI (reference sequence). This CDR3 region has 16 residues. CDR3: CASSYSPQTIQETQYF. The CDR3 region has the DNA TGTGCCAGCAGTTACAGCCCACAGACCATCCAAGAGACCCAGTACTTC.

This clonotype has more than one count but fewer than ten. The chain links TRBV7-9 to TRBJ2-7; 9 bases are shared with TRBD2. The germline CDR1 and CDR2 sequences are SEHNR and FQNEAQ (reference sequence). V gave up 4 bases and J gave up 2 bases; unmatched junction bases: 15. The CDR3 covers 18 residues. The CDR3 reads CASSYYIMTSGKTYEQYF. The DNA of the CDR3 is TGTGCCAGCAGCTATTACATTATGACTAGCGGAAAAACCTACGAGCAGTACTTC.

The rearrangement uses TRBV11-2 and TRBJ1-2; D remains ambiguous. The germline gives CDR1 SGHAT, CDR2 FQNNGV. This CDR3 region has 16 residues. V shed 3 bases and J shed 0 bases, with 14 bases lying between them. CDR3 region: CASSFEVPIANYGYTF. The CDR3 DNA follows: TGTGCCAGCAGCTTTGAGGTTCCCATAGCTAACTATGGCTACACCTTC.

The chain combines TRBV7-2 with TRBJ2-3; D is possibly TRBD1 (6 bases). Germline V lookup: CDR1 SGHTA, CDR2 FQGNSA. Trimming pared 5 bases from V and 6 bases from J, leaving 18 bases between. The CDR3 length is 15 residues. The chain's CDR3 is CASSDTGTLHDTQYF. The CDR3 bases are TGTGCCAGCAGCGACACAGGGACCCTTCATGATACGCAGTATTTT.

This clonotype has at least ten counts. The chain combines TRBV6-5 with TRBJ1-6; D is uncertain. V lost 0 bases and J lost 15, with 18 bases in between. The CDR3 length is 15 residues. From germline, CDR1 is MNHEY and CDR2 SVGAGI. CDR3: CASSYSNGGVSGLHF. Here the CDR3 DNA reads TGTGCCAGCAGTTACTCGAACGGAGGTGTTTCTGGCCTCCACTTT.

This clonotype was counted ten times or more. This chain links TRBV20-1 with TRBJ2-1, with D possibly TRBD1 on 5 matching bases. V shed 3 bases and J shed 3 bases, with 15 bases lying between them. Germline V lookup: CDR1 DFQATT, CDR2 SNEGSKA (reference sequence). The CDR3 has 15 residues. The CDR3 DNA is TGCAGTGCTAGTCCTAGGGGCTTTTTCTACAATGAGCAGTTCTTC. Translated: CSASPRGFFYNEQFF.

The sample holds many counts of this clonotype. The CDR3 DNA reads TGTGCCTGGGCGGTGAGGGGGGGACAGCCCCAGCATTTT. Protein product: CAWAVRGGQPQHF. V usage is TRBV30 and J usage is TRBJ1-5; D may be TRBD1 (6 bases). The CDR3 is made up of 13 amino acids. V was trimmed by 5 bases and J by 7 bases, leaving 15 bases between them. The germline CDR1 and CDR2 sequences are GTSNPN and SVGIG (reference sequence). The entire variable domain, with the rest obtained from reference TRBV30 and TRBJ1-5, is as follows: SQTIHQWPATLVQPVGSPLSLECTVEGTSNPNLYWYRQAAGRGLQLLFYSVGIGQISSEVPQNLSASRPQDRQFILSSKKLLLSDSGFYLCAWAVRGGQPQHFGDGTRLSIL.

This clonotype has just a few counts. The gene calls are TRBV11-2 and TRBJ2-7, with 12 bases aligning to TRBD2. The germline gives CDR1 SGHAT, CDR2 FQNNGV. The J segment lost 2 bases and the V segment lost 1 base, leaving 3 bases of the junction unmatched. The length of the CDR3 is 16 residues. In DNA, the CDR3 is TGTGCCAGCAGCTTAGTTCTAGCGGGAGGGCCCTACGAGCAGTACTTC. It specifies CASSLVLAGGPYEQYF.

This clonotype was picked up many times. The chain has TRBV15 and TRBJ2-7; D gene uncertain. CDR3 size: 13 residues. CDR1 and CDR2 (germline): LNHNV, YYDKDF (reference sequence). The V end lost 5 bases, the J end lost 0 bases, and 8 bases lay between the germline ends. The CDR3 region is CATSGADSYEQYF. The DNA of the CDR3 is TGTGCCACCAGCGGAGCTGACTCCTACGAGCAGTACTTC.

This clonotype was observed at least ten times. The rearrangement uses TRBV29-1 and TRBJ2-3, with D tentatively TRBD2 (6 bases). The CDR3 runs 14 residues. Germline CDR1 is SQVTM and CDR2 is ANQGSEA. The V end lost 4 bases, the J end lost 5 bases, and 16 bases lay between the germline ends. CDR3 loop: CSVVRLYGGDTQYF. CDR3 DNA: TGCAGCGTTGTGCGGCTCTACGGGGGAGATACGCAGTATTTT.

The table lists this clonotype with a few counts. For the CDR3, the DNA is TGTGCCAGCAGCCCCAGAGGGACTAGCGGGATTCACGAGCAGTACTTC. Encoded protein: CASSPRGTSGIHEQYF. The chain joins TRBV13 to TRBJ2-7; 13 bases match TRBD2. In germline, CDR1 is PRHDT, CDR2 FYEKMQ (reference sequence). After removal of 5 bases from V and 5 bases from J, the junction contained 9 bases not matched to a gene. This CDR3 has 16 amino acids.

This clonotype was seen more than once but under ten times. The chain links TRBV3-1 to TRBJ2-5; 8 bases are a match to TRBD1. V lost 1 base, J lost 9 bases, and 1 base stayed unmatched. Germline CDR1 reads LGHDT; CDR2 reads YNNKEL (reference sequence). The CDR3 has 12 amino acids. The CDR3 DNA is TGTGCCAGCAGCCAAGTACAGGGGGCCCAGTACTTC. Translating it yields CASSQVQGAQYF.

The rearrangement links TRBV5-6 to TRBJ2-1, with 10 bases identical to TRBD2. Germline V gene data show CDR1 as SGHDT and CDR2 as YYEEEE. The CDR3 runs to 16 residues. V gave up 4 bases and J gave up 8 bases; unmatched junction bases: 12. The CDR3 sequence: CASSRGASGRSDEQFF. The CDR3 DNA reads as TGTGCCAGCAGCCGCGGGGCTAGCGGGAGAAGTGATGAGCAGTTCTTC.

On this clonotype itself: This may come from a read error, since a much larger clone is one base off. The chain carries TRBV3-1 and TRBJ2-5; D perhaps matches TRBD1 (6 bases). Germline assignment: CDR1 LGHDT and CDR2 YNNKEL (reference sequence). The CDR3 spans 14 residues. The CDR3 reads CASSQVDRQETQCF. CDR3 sequence (DNA): TGTGCCAGCAGCCAAGTTGACAGGCAAGAGACCCAGTGCTTC.

This clonotype came up many times. The gene calls are TRBV2 and TRBJ1-3, with TRBD1 as a possible D gene (5 bases). The germline V and J ends were trimmed by 6 bases and 0 bases, with 24 bases remaining between them. The CDR3 sequence is 19 residues long. Germline V gene data show CDR1 as SNHLY and CDR2 as FYNNEI. The CDR3 nucleotides read TGTGCCAGCAGAGGGATCCGGGACGGTCGAACAAGCTCTGGAAACACCATATATTTT. This encodes CASRGIRDGRTSSGNTIYF. The variable domain in full, with the rest retrieved from reference TRBV2 and TRBJ1-3, is EPEVTQTPSHQVTQMGQEVILRCVPISNHLYFYWYRQILGQKVEFLVSFYNNEISEKSEIFDDQFSVERPDGSNFTLKIRSTKLEDSAMYFCASRGIRDGRTSSGNTIYFGEGSWLTVV.

This clonotype was counted many times. The genes are TRBV20-1 and TRBJ2-3; 10 bases line up with TRBD1. Looked up from germline, CDR1 is DFQATT and CDR2 is SNEGSKA (reference sequence). With V trimmed by 7 bases and J by 1 base, 5 bases remained unmatched. This CDR3 has 14 residues. CDR3 sequence reads: CSGVGTGGTDTQYF. The CDR3 DNA sequence: TGCAGTGGGGTAGGGACAGGGGGCACAGATACGCAGTATTTT.

To note about this clonotype: One end of the junction fails to match germline, which may point to a read error. The chain carries TRBV4-1 and TRBJ2-3; TRBD2 matches 11 bases. The germline CDR1 and CDR2 sequences are MGHRA and YSYEKL. This CDR3 has 18 amino acids. The CDR3 DNA sequence: TGTGCCAGCAGCCAAGTGGGGGGACTAGCGGCCCCCGGGGATACGCAGTATTTT. Protein sequence: CASSQVGGLAAPGDTQYF.

This sequence joins TRBV7-3 and TRBJ2-5, with D perhaps matching TRBD1 (6 bases). This CDR3 contains 15 residues. The germline V and J ends were trimmed by 1 base and 3 bases, with 12 bases remaining between them. Germline lookup yields CDR1 SGHTA and CDR2 FQGTGA. This CDR3 reads CASSLNRAPEETQYF. DNA for the CDR3: TGTGCCAGCAGCTTAAACAGGGCCCCAGAAGAGACCCAGTACTTC.

This clonotype was counted between two and nine times. Likely a read error: the CDR3 ends without its conserved phenylalanine or tryptophan. The chain employs TRBV25-1 and TRBJ2-3; 7 bases match TRBD1. The CDR3 loop spans 15 amino acids. Germline trimming cut 5 bases from V and 2 bases from J; bases unmatched to any gene: 7. The germline CDR1 and CDR2 sequences are MGHDK and SYGVNS. The CDR3 bases are TGTGCCAGCAGTTCCCTGGGACAGTACACAGATACGCAGTATCTT. The encoded protein is CASSSLGQYTDTQYL.

This clonotype was detected many times. The chain is built from TRBV3-1 and TRBJ2-7, with a possible D match to TRBD2 (6 bases). Trimming left V 7 bases short and J 7 bases short, with 17 bases between. The CDR3 is 13 amino acids. Germline CDR1 LGHDT, CDR2 YNNKEL (reference sequence). CDR3 sequence (DNA): TGTGCCAGCACCCTCGGGGGTCAGGAAGAGCAGTACTTC. Encoded protein: CASTLGGQEEQYF.

This clonotype came up many times. The chain couples TRBV28 to TRBJ1-1; 8 bases map to TRBD1. The germline CDR1 and CDR2 sequences are MDHEN and SYDVKM. CDR3 length: 15 residues. The ends lost 5 bases at V and 1 base at J; junction bases unmatched: 6. The CDR3 spells CASSTADRENTEAFF. The DNA for the CDR3 is TGTGCCAGCAGTACTGCGGACAGGGAGAACACTGAAGCTTTCTTT.